This TCR beta chain was documented in a study of blood T cells in healthy people across ages. Study observations and caveats: Both higher diversity and more naive CD4+ cells marked long-lived donors when set against aged donors. Per million T cells, TCR beta diversity dropped roughly linearly as age increased.

Next came a second PCR, run for roughly 6 to 11 cycles, which used a sample-barcoded 5' primer along with a J-beta primer mix. TCRdb passed the 5' RACE reads through MiXCR, listing each CDR3 protein once. The table has under 2 million distinct CDR3 sequences, about 31% seen once; the top ten hold approximately 10%. In its sample, this clonotype was seen a few times. Its antigen remains unidentified. The sequencing sample was made of blood. The receptor comes from a woman in her twenties or thirties in good health.

Here the CDR3 reads CSAWGGGSSTDTQYF. The CDR3 nucleotides are TGCAGTGCTTGGGGGGGCGGGTCTAGCACAGATACGCAGTATTTT. V is TRBV20-1 and J is TRBJ2-3, with D perhaps matching TRBD2 (7 bases). Germline-derived CDR1 and CDR2 are DFQATT and SNEGSKA (reference sequence). The V end was cut by 5 bases, the J end by 0 bases, with 15 bases between. This CDR3 has 15 residues.